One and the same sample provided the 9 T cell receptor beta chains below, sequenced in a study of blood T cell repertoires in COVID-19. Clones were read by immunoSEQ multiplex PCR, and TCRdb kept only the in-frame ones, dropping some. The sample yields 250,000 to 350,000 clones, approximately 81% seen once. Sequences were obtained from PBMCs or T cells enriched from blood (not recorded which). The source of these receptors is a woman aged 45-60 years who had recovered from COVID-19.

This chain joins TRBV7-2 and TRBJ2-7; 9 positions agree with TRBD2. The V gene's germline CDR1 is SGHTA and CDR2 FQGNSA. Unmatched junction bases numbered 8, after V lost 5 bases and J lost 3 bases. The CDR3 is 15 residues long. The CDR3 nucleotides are TGTGCCAGCAGCCGGTCACTAGCGGGTGGCTACGAGCAGTACTTC. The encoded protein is CASSRSLAGGYEQYF.

The CDR3 spells CASSSRQGSNQPQHF. The CDR3, as DNA: TGTGCCAGCAGCTCGAGACAGGGTAGCAATCAGCCCCAGCATTTT. The genes are TRBV7-2 and TRBJ1-5; 7 nucleotides agree with TRBD1. Looked up from germline, CDR1 is SGHTA and CDR2 is FQGNSA. This CDR3 has 15 residues. With V trimmed by 4 bases and J by 0 bases, 3 bases remained unmatched.

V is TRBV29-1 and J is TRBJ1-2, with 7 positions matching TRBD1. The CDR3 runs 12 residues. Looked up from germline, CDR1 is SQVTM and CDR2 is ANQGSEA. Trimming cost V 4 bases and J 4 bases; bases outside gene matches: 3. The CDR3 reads CSVAGGRYGYTF. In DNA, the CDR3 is TGCAGCGTTGCAGGGGGGCGCTATGGCTACACCTTC. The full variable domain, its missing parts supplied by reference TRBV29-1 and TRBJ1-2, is SAVISQKPSRDICQRGTSLTIQCQVDSQVTMMFWYRQQPGQSLTLIATANQGSEATYESGFVIDKFPISRPNLTFSTLTVSNMSPEDSSIYLCSVAGGRYGYTFGSGTRLTVV.

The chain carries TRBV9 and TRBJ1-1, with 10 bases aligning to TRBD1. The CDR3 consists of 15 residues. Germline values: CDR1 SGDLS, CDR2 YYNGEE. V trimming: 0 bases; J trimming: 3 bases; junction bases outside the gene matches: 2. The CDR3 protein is CASSVDGQGDTEAFF. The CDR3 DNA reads TGTGCCAGCAGCGTAGACGGACAGGGGGACACTGAAGCTTTCTTT.

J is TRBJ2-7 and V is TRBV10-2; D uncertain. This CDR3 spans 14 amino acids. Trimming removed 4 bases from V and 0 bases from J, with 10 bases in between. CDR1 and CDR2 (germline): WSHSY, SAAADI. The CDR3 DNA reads TGCGCCAGCAGTGTGGGCCGCTCCTCCTACGAGCAGTACTTC. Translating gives CASSVGRSSYEQYF.

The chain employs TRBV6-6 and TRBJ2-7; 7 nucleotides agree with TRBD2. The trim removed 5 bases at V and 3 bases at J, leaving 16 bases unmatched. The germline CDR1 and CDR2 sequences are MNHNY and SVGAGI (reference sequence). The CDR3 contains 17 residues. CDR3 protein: CASSLREVYSGGYEQYF. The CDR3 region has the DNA TGTGCCAGCAGTCTCCGGGAGGTTTACTCCGGGGGCTACGAGCAGTACTTC.

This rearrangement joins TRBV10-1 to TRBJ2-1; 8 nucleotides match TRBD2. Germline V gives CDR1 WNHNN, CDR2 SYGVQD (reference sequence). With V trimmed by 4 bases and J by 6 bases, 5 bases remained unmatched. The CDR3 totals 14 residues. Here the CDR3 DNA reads TGCGCCAGCAGTGGGGGACTAGTCACCAATGAGCAGTTCTTC. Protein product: CASSGGLVTNEQFF.

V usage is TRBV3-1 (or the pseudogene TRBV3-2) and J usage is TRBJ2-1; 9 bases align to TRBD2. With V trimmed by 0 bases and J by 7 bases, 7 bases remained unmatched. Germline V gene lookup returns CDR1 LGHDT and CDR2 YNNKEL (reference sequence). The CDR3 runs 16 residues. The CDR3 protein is CASSQDRRGGRNEQFF. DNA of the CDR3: TGTGCCAGCAGCCAAGACAGGCGGGGGGGGAGGAATGAGCAGTTCTTC.

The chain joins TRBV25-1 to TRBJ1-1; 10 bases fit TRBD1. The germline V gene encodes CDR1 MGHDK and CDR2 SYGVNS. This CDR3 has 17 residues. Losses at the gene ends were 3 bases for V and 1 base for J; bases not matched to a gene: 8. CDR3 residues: CASSDLRDRGGNTEAFF. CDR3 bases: TGTGCCAGCAGTGATCTCCGGGACAGGGGAGGGAACACTGAAGCTTTCTTT.